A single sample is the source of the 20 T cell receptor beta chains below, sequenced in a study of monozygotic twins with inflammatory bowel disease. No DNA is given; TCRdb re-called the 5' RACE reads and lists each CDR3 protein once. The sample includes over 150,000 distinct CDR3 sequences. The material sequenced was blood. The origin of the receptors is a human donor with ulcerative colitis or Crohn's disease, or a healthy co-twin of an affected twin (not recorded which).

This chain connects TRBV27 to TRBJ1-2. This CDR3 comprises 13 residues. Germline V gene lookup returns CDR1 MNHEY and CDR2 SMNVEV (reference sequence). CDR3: CASSTWPGYGYTF.

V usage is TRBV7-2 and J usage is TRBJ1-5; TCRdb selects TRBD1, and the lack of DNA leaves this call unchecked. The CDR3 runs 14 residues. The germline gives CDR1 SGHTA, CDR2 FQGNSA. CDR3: CASSSQTGDQPQHF.

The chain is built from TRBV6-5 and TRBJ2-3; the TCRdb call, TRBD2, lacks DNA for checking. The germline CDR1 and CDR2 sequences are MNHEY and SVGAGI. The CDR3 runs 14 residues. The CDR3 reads CASSYGLSTDTQYF.

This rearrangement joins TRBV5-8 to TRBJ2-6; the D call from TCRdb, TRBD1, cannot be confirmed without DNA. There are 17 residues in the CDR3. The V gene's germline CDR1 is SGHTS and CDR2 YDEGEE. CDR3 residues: CASSPGQGRPGANVLTF.

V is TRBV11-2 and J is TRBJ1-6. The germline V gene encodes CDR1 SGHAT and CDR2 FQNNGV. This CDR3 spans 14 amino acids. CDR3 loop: CASSFETGYSPLHF. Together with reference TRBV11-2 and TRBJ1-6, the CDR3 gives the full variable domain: EAGVAQSPRYKIIEKRQSVAFWCNPISGHATLYWYQQILGQGPKLLIQFQNNGVVDDSQLPKDRFSAERLKGVDSTLKIQPAKLEDSAVYLCASSFETGYSPLHFGNGTRLTVT.

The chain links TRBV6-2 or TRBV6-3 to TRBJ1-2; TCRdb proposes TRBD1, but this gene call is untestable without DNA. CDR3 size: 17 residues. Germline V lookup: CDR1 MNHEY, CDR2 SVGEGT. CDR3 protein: CASRNRQGQVIDYGYTF.

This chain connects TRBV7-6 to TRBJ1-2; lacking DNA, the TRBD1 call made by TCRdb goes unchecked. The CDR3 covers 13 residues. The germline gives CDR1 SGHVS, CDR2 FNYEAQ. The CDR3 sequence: CASSRDWGYGYTF.

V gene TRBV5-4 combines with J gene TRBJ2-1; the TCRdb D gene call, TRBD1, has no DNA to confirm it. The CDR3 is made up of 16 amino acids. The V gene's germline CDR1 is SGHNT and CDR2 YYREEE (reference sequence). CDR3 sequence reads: CASSLGGAGSHNEQFF.

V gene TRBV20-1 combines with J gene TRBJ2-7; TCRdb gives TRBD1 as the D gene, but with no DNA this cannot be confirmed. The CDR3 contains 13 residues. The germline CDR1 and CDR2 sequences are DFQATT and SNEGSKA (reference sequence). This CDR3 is CSATAPAGDEQYF.

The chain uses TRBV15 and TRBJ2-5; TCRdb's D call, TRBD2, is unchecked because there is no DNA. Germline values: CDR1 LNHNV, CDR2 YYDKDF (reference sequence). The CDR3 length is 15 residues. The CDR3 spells CATSREREYQETQYF.

CDR3 region: CASSRPEGYEQYF. This chain connects TRBV5-1 to TRBJ2-7; TCRdb calls TRBD2, which cannot be checked without DNA. CDR1 and CDR2 (germline): SGHRS, YFSETQ. The CDR3 is 13 amino acids.

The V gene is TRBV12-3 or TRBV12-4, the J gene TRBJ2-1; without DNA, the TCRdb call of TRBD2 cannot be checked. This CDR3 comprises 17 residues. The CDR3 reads CASSLQGPNFSYNEQFF.

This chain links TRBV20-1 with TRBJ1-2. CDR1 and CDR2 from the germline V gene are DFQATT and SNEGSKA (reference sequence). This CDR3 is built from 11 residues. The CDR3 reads CSARRQGGYTF.

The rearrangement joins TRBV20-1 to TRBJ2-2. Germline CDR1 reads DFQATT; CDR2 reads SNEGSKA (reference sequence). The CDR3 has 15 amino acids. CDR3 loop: CSARDRRLYTGELFF.

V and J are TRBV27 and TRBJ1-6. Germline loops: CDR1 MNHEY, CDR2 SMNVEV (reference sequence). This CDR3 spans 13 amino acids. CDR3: CASSPSWNSPLHF.

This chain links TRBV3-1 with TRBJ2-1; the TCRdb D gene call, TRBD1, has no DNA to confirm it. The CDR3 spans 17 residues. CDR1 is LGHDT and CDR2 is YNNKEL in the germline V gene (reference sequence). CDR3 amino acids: CASSQVPAGYSYNEQFF.

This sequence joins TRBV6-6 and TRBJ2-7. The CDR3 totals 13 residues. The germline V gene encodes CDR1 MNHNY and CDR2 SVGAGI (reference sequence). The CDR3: CASSYSKSGSQYF.

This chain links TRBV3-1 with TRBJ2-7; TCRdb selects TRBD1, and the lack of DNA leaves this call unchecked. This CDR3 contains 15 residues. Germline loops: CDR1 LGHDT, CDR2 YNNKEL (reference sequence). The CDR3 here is CASSQGWAGTYEQYF.

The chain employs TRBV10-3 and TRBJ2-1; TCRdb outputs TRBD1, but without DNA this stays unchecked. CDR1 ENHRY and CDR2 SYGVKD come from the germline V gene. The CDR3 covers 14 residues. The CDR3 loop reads CAIRTGIGDNEQFF.

The CDR3 loop reads CASRLAGTVVGELFF. The V and J genes are TRBV27 and TRBJ2-2; lacking DNA, the TRBD2 call made by TCRdb goes unchecked. The CDR3 covers 15 residues. CDR1 is MNHEY and CDR2 is SMNVEV in the germline V gene (reference sequence).